A selection of T cell receptor beta chains follows, all from one sample in a study of cytomegalovirus exposure and HLA in healthy donors. Using immunoSEQ multiplex PCR, the repertoire was profiled, and TCRdb retains in-frame clones only, with some absent. The data contain 80,000 to 95,000 clones, around 70% of them singletons. Sequencing input: PBMCs. The receptor set was obtained from a woman aged 50 to 60 in good health and CMV-seropositive. Each CDR3 is given with its conserved first and last residue. The D gene is left open where the match is weak. Only some rows state a clone size, as once, few, many or a class for expanded clones.

j_gene: TRBJ2-1
v_gene: TRBV5-8
d_gene: .
abundance: .
CDR3nt: TGTGCCAGCAGATACCCAGGGGGGAACCACAATGAGCAGTTCTTC
CDR3aa: CASRYPGGNHNEQFF

j_gene: TRBJ1-2
v_gene: TRBV13
d_gene: TRBD1
abundance: .
CDR3nt: TGTGCCAGCAGCCCGACAGGGGGCGTCTATGGCTACACCTTC
CDR3aa: CASSPTGGVYGYTF

j_gene: TRBJ1-2
v_gene: TRBV4-3
d_gene: .
abundance: .
CDR3nt: TGCGCCGGCAGCCAATCGAGAGAGGGCTATGGCTACACCTTC
CDR3aa: CAGSQSREGYGYTF

j_gene: TRBJ1-4
v_gene: TRBV27
d_gene: .
abundance: few
CDR3nt: TGTGCCAGCAGTTGGGGGGGGGCGCGGGCTAATGAAAAACTGTTTTTT
CDR3aa: CASSWGGARANEKLFF

j_gene: TRBJ2-7
v_gene: TRBV19
d_gene: TRBD1
abundance: few
CDR3nt: TGTGCCAGTCGGCGGGACAGGGAATCCTACGAGCAGTACTTC
CDR3aa: CASRRDRESYEQYF

j_gene: TRBJ2-2
v_gene: TRBV4-2
d_gene: TRBD2
abundance: .
CDR3nt: TGTGCCAGCAGCCAAACTCGTACGGGAGGGACCGGGGAGCTGTTTTTT
CDR3aa: CASSQTRTGGTGELFF

j_gene: TRBJ2-3
v_gene: TRBV5-1
d_gene: TRBD1
abundance: .
CDR3nt: TGCGCCAGCAGAACGGGACAGCAGTCCCTTCCCACAGATACGCAGTATTTT
CDR3aa: CASRTGQQSLPTDTQYF

j_gene: TRBJ2-3
v_gene: TRBV5-1
d_gene: TRBD2
abundance: .
CDR3nt: TGCGCCAGCAGTTTCGCTAGCGGCAGCACAGATACGCAGTATTTT
CDR3aa: CASSFASGSTDTQYF

j_gene: TRBJ2-1
v_gene: TRBV7-8
d_gene: .
abundance: .
CDR3nt: TGTGCCAGCAGCTTAGGGCAGAAAAATGAGCAGTTCTTC
CDR3aa: CASSLGQKNEQFF

j_gene: TRBJ2-1
v_gene: TRBV28
d_gene: TRBD2
abundance: .
CDR3nt: TGTGCCAGCAGTTTAAACAGCGGGGCCTACAATGAGCAGTTCTTC
CDR3aa: CASSLNSGAYNEQFF

j_gene: TRBJ2-3
v_gene: TRBV5-1
d_gene: TRBD1
abundance: few
CDR3nt: TGCGCCAGCAGCAAAGGGACAGGTCTTAGGGCAGATACGCAGTATTTT
CDR3aa: CASSKGTGLRADTQYF

j_gene: TRBJ1-2
v_gene: TRBV29-1
d_gene: .
abundance: .
CDR3nt: TGCAGCGTGGAGGGACCGCGAGACTATGGCTACACCTTC
CDR3aa: CSVEGPRDYGYTF

j_gene: TRBJ2-1
v_gene: TRBV11-3
d_gene: TRBD2
abundance: .
CDR3nt: TGTGCCAGCAGCCACGGACTAGCGGGGGTGTACAATGAGCAGTTCTTC
CDR3aa: CASSHGLAGVYNEQFF

j_gene: TRBJ2-5
v_gene: TRBV29-1
d_gene: .
abundance: few
CDR3nt: TGCAGCGTTGTTATGTACCAAGAGACCCAGTACTTC
CDR3aa: CSVVMYQETQYF

j_gene: TRBJ2-3
v_gene: TRBV29-1
d_gene: .
abundance: .
CDR3nt: TGCAGCGTTGATGGACAGTCAGATACGCAGTATTTT
CDR3aa: CSVDGQSDTQYF

j_gene: TRBJ2-5
v_gene: TRBV7-2
d_gene: TRBD2
abundance: few
CDR3nt: TGTGCCAGCAGCCGTGGACTAGCGAGCGAGACCCAGTACTTC
CDR3aa: CASSRGLASETQYF

j_gene: TRBJ1-4
v_gene: TRBV11-2
d_gene: .
abundance: few
CDR3nt: TGTGCCAGCAGCTTAAAACTATCGGGGAGTGAAAAACTGTTTTTT
CDR3aa: CASSLKLSGSEKLFF

j_gene: TRBJ2-1
v_gene: TRBV7-9
d_gene: TRBD2
abundance: .
CDR3nt: TGTGCCAGCAGCTTCGGTAGCGGGAGTTTTCAGTTCTTC
CDR3aa: CASSFGSGSFQFF

j_gene: TRBJ2-2
v_gene: TRBV15
d_gene: TRBD2
abundance: .
CDR3nt: TGTGCCACCAGCAGAGCCGGCGGGAGTCTTATCGGGGAGCTGTTTTTT
CDR3aa: CATSRAGGSLIGELFF

j_gene: TRBJ2-5
v_gene: TRBV9
d_gene: .
abundance: .
CDR3nt: TGTGCCAGCAGCGGCGCACAGGGAGAGACCCAGTACTTC
CDR3aa: CASSGAQGETQYF

j_gene: TRBJ2-1
v_gene: TRBV9
d_gene: .
abundance: .
CDR3nt: TGTGCCAGCAGCGTAGCCGTCTCTGAGGAGCAGTTCTTC
CDR3aa: CASSVAVSEEQFF

j_gene: TRBJ1-1
v_gene: TRBV5-6
d_gene: .
abundance: few
CDR3nt: TGTGCCAGCAGCTTGGATTATAACACTGAAGCTTTCTTT
CDR3aa: CASSLDYNTEAFF

j_gene: TRBJ1-2
v_gene: TRBV6-6
d_gene: .
abundance: .
CDR3nt: TGTGCCAGCACTATAAGAGAGGGAGGTAACTATGGCTACACCTTC
CDR3aa: CASTIREGGNYGYTF

j_gene: TRBJ1-1
v_gene: TRBV7-3
d_gene: TRBD1
abundance: few
CDR3nt: TGTGCCAGCAGCCTCCGGACAGGGGACACTGAAGCTTTCTTT
CDR3aa: CASSLRTGDTEAFF

j_gene: TRBJ1-5
v_gene: TRBV5-6
d_gene: .
abundance: few
CDR3nt: TGTGCCAGCAGCCCCGGGAGGGGCCTCTCGGGGCCCCAGCATTTT
CDR3aa: CASSPGRGLSGPQHF

j_gene: TRBJ2-5
v_gene: TRBV4-2
d_gene: TRBD2
abundance: .
CDR3nt: TGTGCCAGCAGCCACGGACTAGCGGTCGATGAAGAGACCCAGTACTTC
CDR3aa: CASSHGLAVDEETQYF

j_gene: TRBJ2-5
v_gene: TRBV7-8
d_gene: .
abundance: .
CDR3nt: TGTGCCAGCAGCCGAAGGAATCCTAGACCCGCTACCTACCAAGAGACCCAGTACTTC
CDR3aa: CASSRRNPRPATYQETQYF

j_gene: TRBJ1-5
v_gene: TRBV2
d_gene: TRBD1
abundance: .
CDR3nt: TGTGCCAGCAGGGGAGGAGGACAGGGGGCGAAACAGCCCCAGCATTTT
CDR3aa: CASRGGGQGAKQPQHF

j_gene: TRBJ1-1
v_gene: TRBV7-9
d_gene: TRBD1
abundance: .
CDR3nt: TGTGCCAGCAGCACCCGGGACAGGGGGCGGCAAGCTTTCTTT
CDR3aa: CASSTRDRGRQAFF

j_gene: TRBJ1-1
v_gene: TRBV6-5
d_gene: .
abundance: few
CDR3nt: TGTGCCAGCAGCAATAACGGGGGCACTGAAGCTTTCTTT
CDR3aa: CASSNNGGTEAFF

j_gene: TRBJ2-7
v_gene: TRBV4-1
d_gene: .
abundance: once
CDR3nt: TGCGCCAGCAGCCAAGGCCGGTCAGGGGCGGCCTACGAGCAGTACTTC
CDR3aa: CASSQGRSGAAYEQYF

j_gene: TRBJ1-1
v_gene: TRBV7-2
d_gene: .
abundance: .
CDR3nt: TGTGCCAGCAGCTTAGATCCTTCGAACACTGAAGCTTTCTTT
CDR3aa: CASSLDPSNTEAFF

j_gene: TRBJ1-2
v_gene: TRBV5-5
d_gene: TRBD1
abundance: .
CDR3nt: TGTGCCAGCAGCGCAGGGACAGGGATTGATTATGGCTACACCTTC
CDR3aa: CASSAGTGIDYGYTF

j_gene: TRBJ2-5
v_gene: TRBV5-4
d_gene: .
abundance: .
CDR3nt: TGTGCCAGCAGCTCTTCCGAGACCCAGTACTTC
CDR3aa: CASSSSETQYF

j_gene: TRBJ2-7
v_gene: TRBV19
d_gene: .
abundance: .
CDR3nt: TGTGCCACCACCAATCGCACAGAGCCCTACGAGCAGTACTTC
CDR3aa: CATTNRTEPYEQYF

j_gene: TRBJ2-2
v_gene: TRBV2
d_gene: .
abundance: .
CDR3nt: TGTGCCAGCGCGACAGGAGATGGCCGGGAGCTGTTTTTT
CDR3aa: CASATGDGRELFF

j_gene: TRBJ1-1
v_gene: TRBV5-1
d_gene: .
abundance: .
CDR3nt: TGCGCCAGCAGCTTAGAGCCTTCGAACACTGAAGCTTTCTTT
CDR3aa: CASSLEPSNTEAFF

j_gene: TRBJ1-5
v_gene: TRBV2
d_gene: .
abundance: .
CDR3nt: TGTGCCAGCATCCAGGTCAGAGTCGGCGCACTTTATAGCAATCAGCCCCAGCATTTT
CDR3aa: CASIQVRVGALYSNQPQHF

j_gene: TRBJ2-3
v_gene: TRBV28
d_gene: .
abundance: few
CDR3nt: TGTGCCAGCAGGGACAGCCGGTCTAGCACAGATACGCAGTATTTT
CDR3aa: CASRDSRSSTDTQYF

j_gene: TRBJ1-2
v_gene: TRBV2
d_gene: TRBD1
abundance: once
CDR3nt: TGTGCCAGCAGGCCCGACAGGGACTATGGCTACACCTTC
CDR3aa: CASRPDRDYGYTF

j_gene: TRBJ1-4
v_gene: TRBV18
d_gene: .
abundance: .
CDR3nt: TGTGCCAGCTCACCGGCACAGCTTAATGAAAAACTGTTTTTT
CDR3aa: CASSPAQLNEKLFF

j_gene: TRBJ1-5
v_gene: TRBV27
d_gene: TRBD1
abundance: .
CDR3nt: TGTGCCAGCAGACAGGGGGTTGGTCAGCCCCAGCATTTT
CDR3aa: CASRQGVGQPQHF

j_gene: TRBJ1-3
v_gene: TRBV7-6
d_gene: .
abundance: .
CDR3nt: TGTGCCAGCAGCGGGCCCCTTCCGGGAAACACCATATATTTT
CDR3aa: CASSGPLPGNTIYF

j_gene: TRBJ2-1
v_gene: TRBV5-1
d_gene: TRBD2
abundance: .
CDR3nt: TGCGCCAGCAGCTTCAGCGGGACGCGGGTCGGTGAGCAGTTCTTC
CDR3aa: CASSFSGTRVGEQFF

j_gene: TRBJ2-7
v_gene: TRBV2
d_gene: TRBD1
abundance: .
CDR3nt: TGTGCCGGAGGTTCCGGGACAGGTTCCTACGAGCAGTACTTC
CDR3aa: CAGGSGTGSYEQYF

j_gene: TRBJ1-4
v_gene: TRBV4-3
d_gene: .
abundance: few
CDR3nt: TGCGCCAGCAGCCAAGTCCTCAATGAAAAACTGTTTTTT
CDR3aa: CASSQVLNEKLFF

j_gene: TRBJ2-4
v_gene: TRBV2
d_gene: .
abundance: .
CDR3nt: TGTGCCAGCAGTGACGTGTGGGCAACCAAAAACATTCAGTACTTC
CDR3aa: CASSDVWATKNIQYF

j_gene: TRBJ2-3
v_gene: TRBV5-4
d_gene: TRBD2
abundance: few
CDR3nt: TGTGCCAGCACCCCGGAGGTGCGGGAGCCCTCCACAGATACGCAGTATTTT
CDR3aa: CASTPEVREPSTDTQYF